The clone carrying this TCR delta chain was counted a few times. The protein in TCRdb stems from a much larger clone and differs at residue 3 from this DNA's translation, likely a read error; here the protein is translated from the DNA. TCRdb re-called the multiplex PCR reads via CATT. The sample includes approximately 93,000 delta-chain clones, approximately 1% of them seen just once. This sample stems from a study of γδ T cells in repeated Plasmodium falciparum infection. The TCR was taken from a pool of human donors (malaria-infected and uninfected, not separated). Material for sequencing was gamma-delta T cells from blood.

The CDR3 DNA follows: TGTGCTGATAGGAGTAAGATTTCCTTCCTAGACCCTACTGGGGGACACGGGACCGATAAACTCATCTTT. Protein sequence: CADRSKISFLDPTGGHGTDKLIF. V gene TRAV38-2/DV8 combines with J gene TRDJ1, with D perhaps TRDD3 (9 bases). This CDR3 has 23 residues. Germline V lookup: CDR1 TSESDYY, CDR2 QEAYKQQN.